A selection of T cell receptor beta chains follows, all from one sample in a study of shared clonotypes between healthy human individuals. Profiled with immunoSEQ multiplex PCR; TCRdb holds only in-frame clones, not every one. The sample contains 1.6 million or so clones, 98% of which appear only once. Sequenced sample: naive CD4+ T cells sorted from blood. Every receptor here comes from a man aged 25 to 40 in good health. CDR3s leave out the opening cysteine and the closing phenylalanine or tryptophan. D genes are given only for firm matches.

CDR3aa	v_gene	d_gene	j_gene
ASGKETGTSSHNEQF	TRBV12-5	TRBD2	TRBJ2-1
ASSVGGGETQY	TRBV9	.	TRBJ2-5
ASSQVGSSGANVLT	TRBV4-3	.	TRBJ2-6
SVDIGSYGYT	TRBV29-1	.	TRBJ1-2
ASSRGQEVTGELF	TRBV7-9	TRBD1	TRBJ2-2
ASSSGGTYEQY	TRBV28	.	TRBJ2-7
ASSLAAESSYEQY	TRBV18	.	TRBJ2-7
ASSGGVIGDTGELF	TRBV27	.	TRBJ2-2
ASSLSIAGAAHEQY	TRBV4-3	TRBD2	TRBJ2-7
ASTPGSGSYEQY	TRBV28	TRBD2	TRBJ2-7
ASRTANTEAF	TRBV6-5	.	TRBJ1-1
ASSELGGQRTYEQY	TRBV25-1	TRBD1	TRBJ2-7
ASSDRVGTGKEPQH	TRBV6-1	TRBD1	TRBJ1-5
ASSATGSTDTQY	TRBV19	.	TRBJ2-3
ASSPDRGQDIQY	TRBV5-1	TRBD1	TRBJ2-4
ASSQREGGADTQY	TRBV4-2	TRBD2	TRBJ2-3
SVVLQLSGSFGEQY	TRBV29-1	TRBD2	TRBJ2-7
ASRQTGTGNYGYT	TRBV4-1	TRBD1	TRBJ1-2
ASSVGGSWNTEAF	TRBV9	.	TRBJ1-1
ASSYGAGETQY	TRBV11-2	.	TRBJ2-5
ASSLVLTGELF	TRBV5-1	.	TRBJ2-2
ASGTGQGIAKNIQY	TRBV9	TRBD1	TRBJ2-4
ASSKGLAEYNEQF	TRBV7-8	TRBD2	TRBJ2-1
ASSSTGTPLDRPQH	TRBV5-4	.	TRBJ1-5
ASSPRTGNTIY	TRBV4-3	.	TRBJ1-3
ASSRTGELF	TRBV5-6	.	TRBJ2-2
ASSPRTSGRDTDTQY	TRBV11-3	TRBD2	TRBJ2-3
ASSLTGGDYGYT	TRBV7-9	.	TRBJ1-2
ATSRDKVGYEQY	TRBV15	.	TRBJ2-7
ASSETPGRSTDTQY	TRBV6-1	.	TRBJ2-3
ASSLGGYEQY	TRBV5-5	.	TRBJ2-7
ASSLESSGKDTQY	TRBV5-1	TRBD2	TRBJ2-3
ASRQTRPGRMNTGELF	TRBV2	.	TRBJ2-2
ASSPLALSTDTQY	TRBV6-1	.	TRBJ2-3
ASSILRRANTGELF	TRBV19	.	TRBJ2-2
ASKASGSNTQY	TRBV10-1	TRBD2	TRBJ2-3
ASSGRDRTKNNEQF	TRBV7-8	TRBD1	TRBJ2-1